The 30 T cell receptor beta chains given below trace back to one sample, sequenced in a study of blood T cells in healthy people across ages. Through a sample-barcoded 5' primer and a J-beta primer mix, a second PCR was run for roughly 7 to 12 cycles. From the 5' RACE reads, TCRdb called clonotypes with MiXCR, one entry per CDR3 protein. The profile covers approximately 790,000 distinct CDR3 sequences, with around 62% appearing a single time and approximately 30% taken by the ten largest. Source material: blood. These receptors were obtained from a man younger than 40 in good health.

The chain employs TRBV5-1 and TRBJ2-5, with 8 nucleotides matching TRBD2. CDR3 size: 15 residues. The germline CDR1 and CDR2 sequences are SGHRS and YFSETQ. V dropped 1 base and J dropped 11; count of bases not matched to a gene: 13. The CDR3 loop is CASSLLVAGNNEQYF. For the CDR3, the DNA is TGCGCCAGCAGCTTGTTGGTAGCGGGGAACAATGAGCAGTACTTC.

The J gene is TRBJ1-1, the V gene TRBV7-9; D is unresolved. Germline assignment: CDR1 SEHNR and CDR2 FQNEAQ (reference sequence). There are 13 residues in the CDR3. Trimming removed 5 bases at V and 2 bases at J, with 9 bases between. The CDR3 here is CASSGPLNTEAFF. The CDR3 DNA sequence: TGTGCCAGCAGCGGACCCCTCAACACTGAAGCTTTCTTT.

Written as DNA, the CDR3 is TGTGCCAGTAGTATCCGACCCCCTGGGGGCGAGCAGTACTTC. The encoded protein is CASSIRPPGGEQYF. The chain is built from TRBV19 and TRBJ2-7, with D perhaps being TRBD1 or TRBD2 (5 bases each). With 3 bases removed from V and 6 bases from J, the gap between germline ends came to 15 bases. CDR3 length: 14 amino acids. CDR1 and CDR2 (germline): LNHDA, SQIVND (reference sequence).

The CDR3 sequence is CASSALAGDGGEQFF. Here the CDR3 DNA reads TGTGCCAGCAGCGCGCTAGCGGGGGACGGGGGTGAGCAGTTCTTC. The chain links TRBV9 to TRBJ2-1; TRBD2 aligns across 10 bases. This CDR3 has 15 residues. J lost 9 bases, V lost 3 bases, and 9 bases had no gene match. CDR1 is SGDLS and CDR2 is YYNGEE in the germline V gene.

The DNA of the CDR3 is TGCAGTGCTGAGGTTGACGCACGCAATCAGCCCCAGCATTTT. Its translation: CSAEVDARNQPQHF. The chain employs TRBV20-1 and TRBJ1-5; D is unclear. This CDR3 region has 14 residues. With 5 bases removed from V and 2 bases from J, the gap between germline ends came to 13 bases. Germline-derived CDR1 and CDR2 are DFQATT and SNEGSKA (reference sequence).

V gene TRBV9 combines with J gene TRBJ2-4, with 10 bases fitting TRBD1. Germline V gives CDR1 SGDLS, CDR2 YYNGEE. Trimming at V came to 3 bases and at J to 8 bases, leaving 5 bases not matched to a gene. The CDR3 has 14 residues. This chain's CDR3 is CASSGQGAMDIQYF. The CDR3 DNA reads TGTGCCAGCAGCGGACAGGGGGCGATGGACATTCAGTACTTC.

The genes are TRBV29-1 and TRBJ2-3, with 11 positions matching TRBD2. The ends lost 4 bases at V and 7 bases at J; junction bases unmatched: 4. The CDR3 is made up of 13 amino acids. Germline V lookup: CDR1 SQVTM, CDR2 ANQGSEA. In DNA form, the CDR3 reads TGCAGCGTTGCTAGCGGGGGGTTTAATACGCAGTATTTT. Its protein product is CSVASGGFNTQYF.

The chain links TRBV29-1 to TRBJ2-1; 10 bases are a match to TRBD1. Losses at the gene ends were 6 bases for V and 7 bases for J; bases not matched to a gene: 9. The CDR3 consists of 14 residues. Germline CDR1 reads SQVTM; CDR2 reads ANQGSEA. In DNA, the CDR3 is TGCAGCGTCACCGGGACAGGGGCTATTAATGAGCAGTTCTTC. This sequence encodes CSVTGTGAINEQFF.

The sample holds a few counts of this clonotype. The CDR3 region is CASSLTWEQYF. For the CDR3, the DNA is TGTGCCAGCAGTTTAACGTGGGAGCAGTACTTC. V gene TRBV12-3 or TRBV12-4 combines with J gene TRBJ2-5; TRBD2 might be the D (5 bases). The CDR3 has 11 residues. The V gene lost 2 bases and the J gene lost 11 bases, with 9 bases spanning the gap.

This clonotype was recorded a few times. Here the CDR3 DNA reads TGCAGTGCTAAGGTGGTCAGGACTATCTATGGCTACACCTTC. Protein product: CSAKVVRTIYGYTF. The genes are TRBV20-1 and TRBJ1-2; D gene ambiguous. Germline lookup yields CDR1 DFQATT and CDR2 SNEGSKA (reference sequence). The ends were cut back, 4 bases at V and 4 bases at J, with 16 bases in the middle. This CDR3 has 14 residues.

V gene TRBV6-1 combines with J gene TRBJ1-2, with D possibly TRBD1 on 6 matching bases. The CDR3 runs to 15 residues. Germline CDR1 reads MNHNS; CDR2 reads SASEGT. The V and J ends lost 1 base and 2 bases respectively, with 11 bases between them. CDR3 in amino acids: CASSEETGGNYGYTF. DNA for the CDR3: TGTGCCAGCAGTGAAGAGACAGGTGGAAACTATGGCTACACCTTC.

V gene TRBV7-3 combines with J gene TRBJ2-1; D is perhaps TRBD2 (6 bases). With 5 bases removed from V and 4 bases from J, the gap between germline ends came to 12 bases. The CDR3 runs to 14 residues. Germline V gene lookup returns CDR1 SGHTA and CDR2 FQGTGA. CDR3 residues: CASSPETRYNEQFF. CDR3 DNA: TGTGCCAGCAGCCCGGAGACTAGGTACAATGAGCAGTTCTTC. Based on the CDR3 plus reference TRBV7-3 and TRBJ2-1, the full variable domain is GAGVSQTPSNKVTEKGKYVELRCDPISGHTALYWYRQSLGQGPEFLIYFQGTGAADDSGLPNDRFFAVRPEGSVSTLKIQRTERGDSAVYLCASSPETRYNEQFFGPGTRLTVL.

The chain uses TRBV7-9 and TRBJ2-5, with D possibly being TRBD1 (6 bases). TRBJ2-7 matches the DNA end more closely, so the J call is doubtful. Per the germline V gene, CDR1 is SEHNR and CDR2 is FQNEAQ (reference sequence). The CDR3 loop spans 14 amino acids. CDR3 in amino acids: CASTRPEQGYEQYF. The CDR3 region has the DNA TGTGCCAGCACCCGACCTGAACAGGGTTACGAGCAGTACTTC.

This clonotype occurred a few times. This chain connects TRBV27 to TRBJ2-1; D is perhaps TRBD1 (7 bases). Germline V gives CDR1 MNHEY, CDR2 SMNVEV (reference sequence). The CDR3 covers 17 residues. Trimming left V 6 bases short and J 0 bases short, with 18 bases between. CDR3 coding DNA: TGTGCCAGCAGCCATAATACAGGGGACTTCTCCTACAATGAGCAGTTCTTC. Protein sequence: CASSHNTGDFSYNEQFF.

As regards this clonotype: This may stem from a read error, because a much larger clone lies one nucleotide away. The rearrangement uses TRBV6-4 and TRBJ2-7; a possible D gene is TRBD2 (6 bases). V was trimmed by 0 bases and J by 7 bases, leaving 10 bases between them. CDR3 size: 13 residues. Germline loops: CDR1 MRHNA, CDR2 SNTAGT. The CDR3 here is CASSDSDYNEQYF. CDR3 sequence (DNA): TGTGCCAGCAGTGACTCGGACTACAATGAGCAGTACTTC.

The chain is built from TRBV12-3 or TRBV12-4 and TRBJ2-7, with D possibly matching TRBD1 (5 bases). Trimming removed 10 bases from V and 4 bases from J, with 14 bases in between. CDR3 length: 12 amino acids. This CDR3 is CATREGAYEQYF. The CDR3 nucleotides read TGTGCCACCCGCGAAGGGGCTTACGAGCAGTACTTC.

The chain carries TRBV4-2 and TRBJ2-5; 10 bases are shared with TRBD2. The CDR3 is made up of 15 amino acids. V shed 5 bases, J shed 1 base, and the junction held 4 bases outside the gene matches. The germline gives CDR1 LGHNA, CDR2 YNFKEQ. The CDR3 region has the DNA TGTGCCAGCAGCGAGGCTAGCGGGGGCCAAGAGACCCAGTACTTC. It codes for CASSEASGGQETQYF.

This clonotype was picked up a small number of times. The chain has TRBV10-3 and TRBJ2-1; TRBD2 agrees at 8 bases. The CDR3 is 15 residues long. Germline CDR1 ENHRY, CDR2 SYGVKD. V trimming: 3 bases; J trimming: 9 bases; junction bases outside the gene matches: 10. CDR3 loop: CAISDLSGTRFEQFF. In DNA, the CDR3 is TGTGCCATCAGTGACCTTTCCGGGACTAGATTTGAGCAGTTCTTC.

V and J are TRBV10-3 and TRBJ1-2; D possibly corresponds to TRBD1 (5 bases). Trimming took off 8 bases at V and 1 base at J, with 8 bases between the two ends. Germline V gene sequence: CDR1 ENHRY, CDR2 SYGVKD. The CDR3 is made up of 12 amino acids. The CDR3 is CAIFGGNYGYTF. CDR3 bases: TGTGCCATCTTTGGGGGTAACTATGGCTACACCTTC.

The rearrangement links TRBV5-1 to TRBJ1-2; D remains ambiguous. CDR3 length equals 15 residues. CDR1 and CDR2 from the germline V gene are SGHRS and YFSETQ. Trimming pared 4 bases from V and 0 bases from J, leaving 13 bases between. CDR3 sequence (DNA): TGCGCCAGCAGCCCGGACGGTAATTCTAACTATGGCTACACCTTC. Its protein product is CASSPDGNSNYGYTF.

V usage is TRBV7-2 and J usage is TRBJ2-1, with D perhaps TRBD2 (6 bases). The CDR3 is 13 amino acids. Trimming pared 5 bases from V and 13 bases from J, leaving 18 bases between. The germline gives CDR1 SGHTA, CDR2 FQGNSA. CDR3 residues: CASSHSGLRAQFF. CDR3 coding DNA: TGTGCCAGCAGCCATAGCGGATTGAGGGCCCAGTTCTTC.

The rearrangement joins TRBV7-2 to TRBJ2-3, with 7 bases that match TRBD2. CDR3 length: 12 amino acids. Germline lookup yields CDR1 SGHTA and CDR2 FQGNSA. V lost 4 bases, J lost 5 bases, and 0 bases stayed unmatched. This CDR3 is CASSWGGDTQYF. In DNA form, the CDR3 reads TGTGCCAGCAGCTGGGGGGGAGATACGCAGTATTTT.

This chain joins TRBV10-3 and TRBJ2-4; 9 bases align to TRBD2. The last part of the DNA fits TRBJ2-7 better; the J call may be wrong. The CDR3 is 13 residues long. Per germline, CDR1 ENHRY and CDR2 SYGVKD. The CDR3 DNA reads as TGTGCCATCAGTGCTAGCGGGGCTTACGAGCAGTACTTC. Its translation is CAISASGAYEQYF.

V usage is TRBV2 and J usage is TRBJ2-5; the D is unclear. Per the germline V gene, CDR1 is SNHLY and CDR2 is FYNNEI. The CDR3 runs to 13 residues. V lost 7 bases to trimming and J lost 11 bases, with 20 bases between them. CDR3 in DNA: TGTGCCAGCATCCCTCTCTTGTCTGTGGAGCAGTACTTC. Translation gives CASIPLLSVEQYF.

CDR3 in DNA: TGCGCCAGCAGCCAAGATTTTGCGACAGTAGCTTTCTTT. The encoded protein is CASSQDFATVAFF. This sequence joins TRBV4-1 and TRBJ1-1; TRBD1 is a possible D gene (5 bases). The germline CDR1 and CDR2 sequences are MGHRA and YSYEKL. With 0 bases removed from V and 10 bases from J, the gap between germline ends came to 12 bases. The CDR3 consists of 13 residues.

J is TRBJ2-7 and V is TRBV20-1; D is unresolved. V lost 4 bases and J lost 0, with 10 bases in between. Germline V lookup: CDR1 DFQATT, CDR2 SNEGSKA (reference sequence). The CDR3 is 13 residues long. The CDR3, as DNA: TGCAGTGCTACCTACAGAAACTCCTACGAGCAGTACTTC. The encoded protein is CSATYRNSYEQYF.

V gene TRBV6-6 combines with J gene TRBJ1-2; D not resolved. There are 12 residues in the CDR3. The ends were cut back, 3 bases at V and 5 bases at J, with 7 bases in the middle. CDR1 and CDR2 (germline): MNHNY, SVGAGI (reference sequence). For the CDR3, the DNA is TGTGCCAGCAGTTATGAACAGTATGGCTACACCTTC. As protein: CASSYEQYGYTF.

The V gene is TRBV29-1, the J gene TRBJ2-5; D is unresolved. CDR3 length: 12 residues. Germline V gene data show CDR1 as SQVTM and CDR2 as ANQGSEA. Trimming stripped 4 bases from V and 3 bases from J, with 9 bases between. CDR3 in amino acids: CSVGSREETQYF. The CDR3 coding sequence is TGCAGCGTTGGGTCTAGGGAAGAGACCCAGTACTTC. Together with reference TRBV29-1 and TRBJ2-5, the CDR3 gives the full variable domain: SAVISQKPSRDICQRGTSLTIQCQVDSQVTMMFWYRQQPGQSLTLIATANQGSEATYESGFVIDKFPISRPNLTFSTLTVSNMSPEDSSIYLCSVGSREETQYFGPGTRLLVL.

The J gene is TRBJ2-5, the V gene TRBV25-1; D gene uncertain. CDR3 size: 14 residues. Trimming left V 6 bases short and J 2 bases short, with 13 bases between. CDR1 is MGHDK and CDR2 is SYGVNS in the germline V gene. The CDR3 DNA reads as TGTGCCAGCAGCACGCCCGGGTTTCAAGAGACCCAGTACTTC. Protein: CASSTPGFQETQYF.

The V call is TRBV27, the J call TRBJ1-6; the D gene is possibly TRBD1 (6 bases). Germline CDR1 is MNHEY and CDR2 is SMNVEV (reference sequence). Deletions cut 1 base from V and 7 bases from J, with 14 bases between. The CDR3 is 16 amino acids. In DNA, the CDR3 is TGTGCCAGCAGTTTATTGGGCAGGGGATCAAATTCACCCCTCCACTTT. This gives the protein CASSLLGRGSNSPLHF.